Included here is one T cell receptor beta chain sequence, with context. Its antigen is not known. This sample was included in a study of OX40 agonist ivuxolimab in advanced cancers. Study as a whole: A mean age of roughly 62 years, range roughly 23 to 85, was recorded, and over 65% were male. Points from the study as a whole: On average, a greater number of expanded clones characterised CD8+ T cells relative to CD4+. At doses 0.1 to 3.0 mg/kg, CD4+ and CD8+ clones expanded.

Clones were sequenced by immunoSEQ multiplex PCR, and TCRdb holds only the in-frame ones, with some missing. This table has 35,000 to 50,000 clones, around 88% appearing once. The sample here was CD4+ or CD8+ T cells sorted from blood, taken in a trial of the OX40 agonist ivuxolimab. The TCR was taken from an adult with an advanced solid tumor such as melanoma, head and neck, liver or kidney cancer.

The CDR3 is CASRIRGGGEAFF. The CDR3 DNA reads as TGTGCCAGCAGGATTAGAGGGGGAGGCGAAGCTTTCTTT. This rearrangement joins TRBV27 to TRBJ1-1; the D gene is possibly TRBD1 (6 bases). This CDR3 has 13 amino acids. Trimming removed 6 bases from V and 8 bases from J, with 16 bases in between. Germline V CDR1 and CDR2: MNHEY, SMNVEV (reference sequence).